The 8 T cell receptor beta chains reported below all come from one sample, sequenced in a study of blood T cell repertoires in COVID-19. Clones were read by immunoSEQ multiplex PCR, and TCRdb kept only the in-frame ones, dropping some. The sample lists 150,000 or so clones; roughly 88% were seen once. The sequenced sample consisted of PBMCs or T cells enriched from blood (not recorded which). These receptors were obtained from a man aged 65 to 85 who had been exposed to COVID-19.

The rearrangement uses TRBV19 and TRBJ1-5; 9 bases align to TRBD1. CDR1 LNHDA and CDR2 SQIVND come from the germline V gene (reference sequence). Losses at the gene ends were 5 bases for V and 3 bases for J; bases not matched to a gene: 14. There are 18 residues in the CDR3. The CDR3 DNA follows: TGTGCCAGTAGTCTTTCAGTCGGGACAGGGATTTCCAATCAGCCCCAGCATTTT. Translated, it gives CASSLSVGTGISNQPQHF.

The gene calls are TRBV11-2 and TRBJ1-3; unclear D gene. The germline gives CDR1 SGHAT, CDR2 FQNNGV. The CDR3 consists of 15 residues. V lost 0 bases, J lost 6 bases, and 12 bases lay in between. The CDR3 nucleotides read TGTGCCAGCAGCTTAGAGGATTTCGGAGCAAACACCATATATTTT. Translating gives CASSLEDFGANTIYF.

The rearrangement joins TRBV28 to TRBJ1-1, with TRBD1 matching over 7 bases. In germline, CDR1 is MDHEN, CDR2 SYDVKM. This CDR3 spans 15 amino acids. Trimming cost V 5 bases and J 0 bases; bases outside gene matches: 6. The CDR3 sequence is CASSHDREVNTEAFF. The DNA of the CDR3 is TGTGCCAGCAGTCACGACAGGGAGGTGAACACTGAAGCTTTCTTT.

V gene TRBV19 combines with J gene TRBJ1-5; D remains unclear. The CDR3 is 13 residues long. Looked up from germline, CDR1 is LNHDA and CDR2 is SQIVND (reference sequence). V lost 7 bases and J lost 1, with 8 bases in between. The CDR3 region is CASNIKSNQPQHF. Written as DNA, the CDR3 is TGTGCCAGTAACATCAAGAGCAATCAGCCCCAGCATTTT. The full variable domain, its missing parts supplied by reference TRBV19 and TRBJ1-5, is DGGITQSPKYLFRKEGQNVTLSCEQNLNHDAMYWYRQDPGQGLRLIYYSQIVNDFQKGDIAEGYSVSREKKESFPLTVTSAQKNPTAFYLCASNIKSNQPQHFGDGTRLSIL.

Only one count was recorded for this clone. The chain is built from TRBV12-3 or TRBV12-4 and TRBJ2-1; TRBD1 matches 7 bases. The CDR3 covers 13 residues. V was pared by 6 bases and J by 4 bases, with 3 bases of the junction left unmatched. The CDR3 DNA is TGTGCCAGCAGCCGGGACAGTTACAATGAGCAGTTCTTC. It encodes CASSRDSYNEQFF.

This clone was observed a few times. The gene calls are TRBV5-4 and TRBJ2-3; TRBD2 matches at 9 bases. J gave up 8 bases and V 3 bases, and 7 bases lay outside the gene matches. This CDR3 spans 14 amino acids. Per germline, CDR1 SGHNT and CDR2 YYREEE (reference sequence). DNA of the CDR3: TGTGCCAGCAGCTACTATAGCGGGGGAGGTACGCAGTATTTT. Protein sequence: CASSYYSGGGTQYF.

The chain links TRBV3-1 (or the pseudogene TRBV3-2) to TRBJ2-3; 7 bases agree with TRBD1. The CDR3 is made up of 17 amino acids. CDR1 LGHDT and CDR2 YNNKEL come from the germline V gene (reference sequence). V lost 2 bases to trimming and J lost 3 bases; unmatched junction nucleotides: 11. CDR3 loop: CASSQRGGLRGTDTQYF. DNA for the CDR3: TGTGCCAGCAGCCAACGAGGGGGCCTCAGAGGTACAGATACGCAGTATTTT.

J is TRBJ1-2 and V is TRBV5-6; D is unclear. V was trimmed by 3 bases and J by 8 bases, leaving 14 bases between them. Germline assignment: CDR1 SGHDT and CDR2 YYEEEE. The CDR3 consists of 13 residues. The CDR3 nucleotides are TGTGCCAGCAGCTCCCGGGGTCTTCGGGGCTACACCTTC. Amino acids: CASSSRGLRGYTF.